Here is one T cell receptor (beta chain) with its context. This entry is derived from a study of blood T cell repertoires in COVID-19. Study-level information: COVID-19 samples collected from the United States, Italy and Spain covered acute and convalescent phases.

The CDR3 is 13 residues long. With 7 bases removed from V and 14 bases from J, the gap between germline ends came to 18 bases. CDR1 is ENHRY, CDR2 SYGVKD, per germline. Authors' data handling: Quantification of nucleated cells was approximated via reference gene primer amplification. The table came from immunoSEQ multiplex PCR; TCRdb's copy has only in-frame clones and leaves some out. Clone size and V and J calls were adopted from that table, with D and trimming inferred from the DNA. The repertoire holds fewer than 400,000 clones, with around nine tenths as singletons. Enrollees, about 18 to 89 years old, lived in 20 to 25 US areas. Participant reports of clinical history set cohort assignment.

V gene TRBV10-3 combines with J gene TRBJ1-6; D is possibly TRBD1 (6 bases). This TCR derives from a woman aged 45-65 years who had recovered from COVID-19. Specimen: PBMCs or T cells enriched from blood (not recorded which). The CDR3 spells CAITSGVGGTLHF. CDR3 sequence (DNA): TGTGCCATCACTTCAGGGGTGGGGGGGACCCTCCACTTT.